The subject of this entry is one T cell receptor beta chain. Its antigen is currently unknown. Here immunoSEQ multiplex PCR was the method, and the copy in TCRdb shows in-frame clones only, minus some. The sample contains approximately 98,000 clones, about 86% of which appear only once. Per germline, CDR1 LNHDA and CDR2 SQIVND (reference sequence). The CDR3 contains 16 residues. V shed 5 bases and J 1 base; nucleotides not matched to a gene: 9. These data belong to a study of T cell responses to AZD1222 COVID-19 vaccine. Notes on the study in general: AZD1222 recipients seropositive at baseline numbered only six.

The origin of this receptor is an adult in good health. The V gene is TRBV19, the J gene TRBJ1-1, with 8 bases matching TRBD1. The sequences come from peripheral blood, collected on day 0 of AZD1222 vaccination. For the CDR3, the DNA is TGTGCCAGTAGTCCACGGACAGGGTCAGCGAACACTGAAGCTTTCTTT. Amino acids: CASSPRTGSANTEAFF.